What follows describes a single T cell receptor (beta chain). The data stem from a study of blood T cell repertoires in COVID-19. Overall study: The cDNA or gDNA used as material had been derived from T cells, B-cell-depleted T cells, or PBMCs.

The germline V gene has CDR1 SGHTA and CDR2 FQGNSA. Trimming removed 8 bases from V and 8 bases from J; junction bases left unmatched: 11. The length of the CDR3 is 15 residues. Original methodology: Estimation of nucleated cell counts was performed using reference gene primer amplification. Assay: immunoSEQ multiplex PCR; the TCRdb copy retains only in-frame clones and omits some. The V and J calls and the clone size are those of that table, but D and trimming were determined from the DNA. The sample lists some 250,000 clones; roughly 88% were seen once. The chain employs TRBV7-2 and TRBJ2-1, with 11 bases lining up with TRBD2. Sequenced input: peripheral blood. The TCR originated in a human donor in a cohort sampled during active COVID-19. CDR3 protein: CASDPTSGRVDEQFF. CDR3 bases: TGTGCCAGCGACCCTACTAGCGGGAGAGTCGATGAGCAGTTCTTC.